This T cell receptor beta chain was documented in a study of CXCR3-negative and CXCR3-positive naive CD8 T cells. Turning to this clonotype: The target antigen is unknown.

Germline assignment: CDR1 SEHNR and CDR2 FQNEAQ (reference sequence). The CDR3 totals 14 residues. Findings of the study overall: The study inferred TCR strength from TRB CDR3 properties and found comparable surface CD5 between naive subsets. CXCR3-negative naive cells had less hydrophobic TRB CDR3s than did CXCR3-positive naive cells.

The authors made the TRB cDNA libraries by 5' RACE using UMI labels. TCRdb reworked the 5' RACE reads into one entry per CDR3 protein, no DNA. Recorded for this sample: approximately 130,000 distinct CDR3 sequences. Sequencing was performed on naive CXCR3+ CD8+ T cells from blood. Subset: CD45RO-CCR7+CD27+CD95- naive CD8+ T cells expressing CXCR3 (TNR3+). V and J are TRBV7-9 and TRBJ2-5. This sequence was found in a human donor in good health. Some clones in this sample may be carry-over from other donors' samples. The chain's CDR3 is CASSSTAAWETQYF.